Listed below are T cell receptor beta chains from one sample, sequenced in a study of blood T cell repertoires in COVID-19. Assay used: immunoSEQ multiplex PCR; TCRdb lists only in-frame clones, some missing. The table has under 150,000 clones, around 84% seen once; the top ten hold less than 6%. Sequencing input: PBMCs or T cells enriched from blood (not recorded which). These receptor sequences come from a woman in her fifties or sixties who had been exposed to COVID-19. Both conserved end residues are part of each CDR3. Fields, in order: J gene, D gene, V gene, clone size, CDR3 protein, CDR3 DNA. The D gene is left open where the match is weak. Some rows mark clone size as missing; the rest say once, few, many or name a class of expanded clone.

j_call: TRBJ2-3
d_call: .
v_call: TRBV9
clone_size: .
cdr3_aa: CASSVDIGGRDTQYF
cdr3_nt: TGTGCCAGCAGCGTAGACATCGGCGGCCGAGATACGCAGTATTTT

j_call: TRBJ2-1
d_call: TRBD2
v_call: TRBV12-5
clone_size: .
cdr3_aa: CASKRGPYNEQFF
cdr3_nt: TGTGCTAGCAAGCGGGGGCCGTACAATGAGCAGTTCTTC

j_call: TRBJ1-1
d_call: .
v_call: TRBV11-3
clone_size: .
cdr3_aa: CASSPQGTTEAFF
cdr3_nt: TGTGCCAGCAGCCCACAGGGTACGACTGAAGCTTTCTTT

j_call: TRBJ2-1
d_call: .
v_call: TRBV21-1
clone_size: .
cdr3_aa: CASSTSPGTSRGEQFF
cdr3_nt: TGTGCCAGCAGCACCAGCCCTGGGACTAGCCGGGGTGAGCAGTTCTTC

j_call: TRBJ1-5
d_call: TRBD1
v_call: TRBV27
clone_size: .
cdr3_aa: CASSAGKGGWGQPQHF
cdr3_nt: TGTGCCAGCAGCGCTGGGAAAGGGGGCTGGGGTCAGCCCCAGCATTTT

j_call: TRBJ2-1
d_call: TRBD2
v_call: TRBV7-2
clone_size: .
cdr3_aa: CASSLRTSGGASEQFF
cdr3_nt: TGTGCCAGCAGCTTAAGGACTAGCGGGGGGGCTAGTGAGCAGTTCTTC

j_call: TRBJ2-1
d_call: TRBD2
v_call: TRBV6-5
clone_size: .
cdr3_aa: CASRKTSGRYNEQFF
cdr3_nt: TGTGCCAGCAGAAAGACTAGCGGGAGGTACAATGAGCAGTTCTTC

j_call: TRBJ2-7
d_call: TRBD1
v_call: TRBV24-1
clone_size: .
cdr3_aa: CATSDLRGPGQTSNEQYF
cdr3_nt: TGTGCCACCAGTGATTTGCGGGGTCCGGGACAGACGTCCAACGAGCAGTACTTC

j_call: TRBJ1-6
d_call: .
v_call: TRBV3-1/TRBV3-2
clone_size: .
cdr3_aa: CASSQGDRDSPLHF
cdr3_nt: TGTGCCAGCAGCCAAGGCGACCGGGATTCACCCCTCCACTTT

j_call: TRBJ2-3
d_call: .
v_call: TRBV7-2
clone_size: .
cdr3_aa: CASSLWGTNSDTQYF
cdr3_nt: TGTGCCAGCAGCTTATGGGGGACAAACTCAGATACGCAGTATTTT

j_call: TRBJ1-2
d_call: TRBD1
v_call: TRBV27
clone_size: .
cdr3_aa: CASSSTGGYGYTF
cdr3_nt: TGTGCCAGCAGCTCAACAGGGGGCTATGGCTACACCTTC

j_call: TRBJ1-1
d_call: TRBD1
v_call: TRBV6-2/TRBV6-3
clone_size: .
cdr3_aa: CASSQRTGAMNTEAFF
cdr3_nt: TGTGCCAGCAGTCAGAGGACAGGCGCCATGAACACTGAAGCTTTCTTT

j_call: TRBJ1-1
d_call: TRBD1
v_call: TRBV11-1
clone_size: .
cdr3_aa: CASQGQGKMNTEAFF
cdr3_nt: TGTGCCAGCCAGGGACAGGGTAAGATGAACACTGAAGCTTTCTTT

j_call: TRBJ2-3
d_call: .
v_call: TRBV5-6
clone_size: .
cdr3_aa: CASSLLIMAGEENTQYF
cdr3_nt: TGTGCCAGCAGCTTGCTTATCATGGCAGGGGAAGAGAATACGCAGTATTTT

j_call: TRBJ1-1
d_call: .
v_call: TRBV6-4
clone_size: few
cdr3_aa: CASSDSPGNTEAFF
cdr3_nt: TGTGCCAGCAGTGACTCTCCAGGAAACACTGAAGCTTTCTTT

j_call: TRBJ1-1
d_call: .
v_call: TRBV11-2
clone_size: .
cdr3_aa: CASSLGRGGTNTEAFF
cdr3_nt: TGTGCCAGCAGCTTAGGCCGGGGTGGTACGAACACTGAAGCTTTCTTT

j_call: TRBJ1-3
d_call: .
v_call: TRBV28
clone_size: few
cdr3_aa: CASSQQGNSGNTIYF
cdr3_nt: TGTGCCAGCAGTCAACAGGGAAACTCTGGAAACACCATATATTTT

j_call: TRBJ1-5
d_call: TRBD1
v_call: TRBV19
clone_size: .
cdr3_aa: CASRDRAAGGPQHF
cdr3_nt: TGTGCCAGTAGAGACAGGGCCGCCGGTGGGCCCCAGCATTTT

j_call: TRBJ1-1
d_call: TRBD1
v_call: TRBV19
clone_size: .
cdr3_aa: CASSIGTGEFGEAFF
cdr3_nt: TGTGCCAGTAGTATAGGGACAGGGGAGTTCGGTGAAGCTTTCTTT

j_call: TRBJ2-1
d_call: .
v_call: TRBV5-6
clone_size: .
cdr3_aa: CASSSTGTYNEQFF
cdr3_nt: TGTGCCAGCAGCAGCACAGGGACCTACAATGAGCAGTTCTTC

j_call: TRBJ1-2
d_call: TRBD1
v_call: TRBV6-4
clone_size: .
cdr3_aa: CASSDDRGYGYTF
cdr3_nt: TGTGCCAGCAGTGATGACAGGGGATATGGCTACACCTTC

j_call: TRBJ2-7
d_call: TRBD1
v_call: TRBV6-7
clone_size: .
cdr3_aa: CASRWDRPYEQYF
cdr3_nt: TGTGCCAGCAGATGGGACAGGCCCTACGAGCAGTACTTC

j_call: TRBJ2-4
d_call: .
v_call: TRBV11-2
clone_size: .
cdr3_aa: CASSLDPLERAVQYF
cdr3_nt: TGTGCCAGCAGCTTAGACCCACTGGAACGTGCGGTTCAGTACTTC

j_call: TRBJ2-3
d_call: .
v_call: TRBV27
clone_size: .
cdr3_aa: CASSLRGQDTQYF
cdr3_nt: TGTGCCAGCAGTTTGCGGGGACAGGATACGCAGTATTTT

j_call: TRBJ2-1
d_call: TRBD2
v_call: TRBV5-5
clone_size: .
cdr3_aa: CASSLAPVGLANDNEQFF
cdr3_nt: TGTGCCAGCAGCTTGGCCCCGGTAGGACTAGCGAACGACAATGAGCAGTTCTTC